The clone carrying this T cell receptor (beta chain) has a single count. The CDR3 runs 13 residues. CDR1 is KGHSH and CDR2 is LQKENI in the germline V gene. V was pared by 8 bases and J by 7 bases, with 17 bases between. Profiled with immunoSEQ multiplex PCR; TCRdb holds only in-frame clones, not every one. This table holds around 21,000 clones, approximately 88% found once. The sample comes from a study of PD-1 and CTLA-4 blockade in melanoma. The V and J genes are TRBV18 and TRBJ1-2; D not certain. Sequenced material: CD8+ T cells from peripheral blood, taken before anti-PD-1 treatment. This TCR derives from a human donor with melanoma. CDR3 loop: CASLSWTDGGYTF. In DNA, the CDR3 is TGTGCCAGCCTTAGTTGGACGGATGGTGGCTACACCTTC.